The rows below give T cell receptor beta chains drawn from one sample of a study of blood T cell repertoires in COVID-19. The data were produced by immunoSEQ multiplex PCR, yet TCRdb's version contains in-frame clones alone and is incomplete. The data hold a few hundred thousand clones, with around 80% observed a single time. Sequenced material: PBMCs or T cells enriched from blood (not recorded which). The receptors were gathered from a woman in her forties with acute COVID-19. CDR3s include the opening cysteine and the closing phenylalanine or tryptophan. The order of the fields is J gene, V gene, clone size, D gene, CDR3 DNA, CDR3 protein. D genes are given only for firm matches. A clone size is listed for some rows: how often the clone was seen (once, few, many), or a class if it is expanded.

>TRBJ1-2|TRBV11-2|-|TRBD1
TGTGCCAGCAGCCCCCGGGACAGTTCTAACTATGGCTACACCTTC
CASSPRDSSNYGYTF
>TRBJ1-1|TRBV7-8|-|-
TGTGCCAGCAGCTCCCCGGGGACATTGAACACTGAAGCTTTCTTT
CASSSPGTLNTEAFF
>TRBJ2-1|TRBV28|-|TRBD2
TGTGCCAGCAGTTTACGGCGGGGGTTGGAGGAGCAGTTCTTC
CASSLRRGLEEQFF
>TRBJ1-2|TRBV9|-|-
TGTGCCAGCAGCGTAAACCCCGGGGGGGGCTACACCTTC
CASSVNPGGGYTF
>TRBJ1-2|TRBV5-1|-|-
TGCGCCAGCAGCTTGTCAGTCAGAAACTATGGCTACACCTTC
CASSLSVRNYGYTF
>TRBJ2-1|TRBV4-2|-|-
TGTGCCAGCAGCCAAGGGGGGAGGTCGAATCTATGGGAGCAGTTCTTC
CASSQGGRSNLWEQFF
>TRBJ1-1|TRBV29-1|-|-
TGCAGCACCCGGCAGGGTGAAGCTTTCTTT
CSTRQGEAFF
>TRBJ2-7|TRBV28|-|-
TGTGCCAGCGAGACAGGCGTCCGAGAGCAGTACTTC
CASETGVREQYF
>TRBJ1-1|TRBV27|-|-
TGTGCCAGCAGTTCCCGGACTCAATCAGAAGCTTTCTTT
CASSSRTQSEAFF
>TRBJ1-4|TRBV11-2|-|-
TGTGCCAGCAGCTTAGGGCGGGGAGGCTGGCCGAGCTATGAAAAACTGTTTTTT
CASSLGRGGWPSYEKLFF
>TRBJ2-5|TRBV2|-|TRBD2
TGTGCCAGCAGTGGTGGCGGGGGGCGGACCCAGTACTTC
CASSGGGGRTQYF
>TRBJ1-1|TRBV3-1/TRBV3-2|once|-
TGTGCCAGCAGCCAAGCAAGACAAAAAGCTTTCTTT
CASSQARQKAFF
>TRBJ1-2|TRBV5-1|-|TRBD1
TGCGCCAGCAGCGCACGACAGGGAGCGTATGGCTACACCTTC
CASSARQGAYGYTF
>TRBJ1-2|TRBV5-4|-|TRBD1
TGTGCCAGCAGCCCCCGCCGCGGACAGGGGACGCTAGAGTATGGCTACACCTTC
CASSPRRGQGTLEYGYTF
>TRBJ1-5|TRBV2|-|TRBD1
TGTGCCAGCAGTGAGGGGGGACAGGGGGGATATCAGCCCCAGCATTTT
CASSEGGQGGYQPQHF
>TRBJ2-3|TRBV5-1|-|-
TGCGCCAGCAGCTTGCGCGGAACTAGCACAGATACGCAGTATTTT
CASSLRGTSTDTQYF
>TRBJ1-1|TRBV11-2|-|TRBD1
TGTGCCAGCAGCTTAGATAGTGCAGGGGGGACTGAAGCTTTCTTT
CASSLDSAGGTEAFF
>TRBJ1-6|TRBV7-8|-|TRBD1
TGTGCCAGCAGCTTAATACCCCCACCCGGGACAGGGCGTTCACCCCTCCACTTT
CASSLIPPPGTGRSPLHF
>TRBJ2-5|TRBV10-3|-|TRBD1
TGTGCCATCAGTGAGCCCAACAGGGGTGGGCAAGAGACCCAGTACTTC
CAISEPNRGGQETQYF
>TRBJ2-3|TRBV5-1|few|TRBD2
TGCGCCAGCAGCTTGAGCGGGGGGGCTGCAGATACGCAGTATTTT
CASSLSGGAADTQYF
>TRBJ2-7|TRBV7-2|few|TRBD2
TGTGCCAGCAGCTTAGCCGGAGCGGGGGGGACCTACGAGCAGTACTTC
CASSLAGAGGTYEQYF
>TRBJ2-2|TRBV6-6|-|-
TGTGCCAGTCGAGCTAGGGGCACCGGGGAGCTGTTTTTT
CASRARGTGELFF
>TRBJ1-3|TRBV6-5|many|-
TGTGCCAGCAGTACACAGGGTAGCCGAAACACCATATATTTT
CASSTQGSRNTIYF
>TRBJ2-2|TRBV5-6|-|TRBD1
TGTGCCAGCAGCTACGGACAGGGTGAGCTGTTTTTT
CASSYGQGELFF
>TRBJ2-1|TRBV21-1|-|-
TGTGCCAGCAGCTCGACTAGCGCATACAATGAGCAGTTCTTC
CASSSTSAYNEQFF
>TRBJ1-1|TRBV5-6|-|-
TGTGCCAGCCGCCCCGGGTACGGTGAAGCTTTCTTT
CASRPGYGEAFF
>TRBJ2-1|TRBV6-1|few|-
TGTGCCAGCAGTGAGAACAGGAATGAGCAGTTCTTC
CASSENRNEQFF
>TRBJ1-5|TRBV27|-|-
TGTGCCAGCAGTTTAGAGCGACGGCAGCCCCAGCATTTT
CASSLERRQPQHF
>TRBJ1-2|TRBV7-2|-|TRBD1
TGTGCCAGCAGCGTCAGGGACAGGAGAAATAGCTATGGCTACACCTTC
CASSVRDRRNSYGYTF
>TRBJ2-4|TRBV18|once|TRBD1
TGTGCCAGCTCACCACCCTCGGACAGGGAGGCCAACATTCAGTACTTC
CASSPPSDREANIQYF
>TRBJ2-3|TRBV5-4|-|-
TGTGCCAGCAGCTACGACCCGAGCGGACCGGGCACAGATACGCAGTATTTT
CASSYDPSGPGTDTQYF
>TRBJ1-6|TRBV6-5|-|-
TGTGCCAGCAGTTACGATGAGGGGGTCAATTCACCCCTCCACTTT
CASSYDEGVNSPLHF
>TRBJ1-1|TRBV29-1|-|-
TGCAGCGTTGAGGTTTCCAGGGGGAACACTGAAGCTTTCTTT
CSVEVSRGNTEAFF